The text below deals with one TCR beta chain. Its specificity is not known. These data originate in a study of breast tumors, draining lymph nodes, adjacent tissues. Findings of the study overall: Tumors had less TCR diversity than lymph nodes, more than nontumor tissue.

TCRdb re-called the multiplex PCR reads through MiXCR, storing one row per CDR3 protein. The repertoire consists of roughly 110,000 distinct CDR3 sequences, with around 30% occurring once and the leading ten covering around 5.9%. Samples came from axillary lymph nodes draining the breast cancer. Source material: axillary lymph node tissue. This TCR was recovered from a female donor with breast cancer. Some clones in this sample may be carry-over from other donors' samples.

CDR3 nucleotide sequence: TGTGCCAGCAGCTTAACTAGCGGGTCTCCGGGTCTTGGCTACACCTTC. This translates into CASSLTSGSPGLGYTF. The chain links TRBV7-9 to TRBJ1-2, with unresolved D. CDR1 SEHNR and CDR2 FQNEAQ come from the germline V gene (reference sequence). V lost 2 bases to trimming and J lost 7 bases, with 20 bases between them. The CDR3 contains 16 residues.